A selection of T cell receptor beta chains follows, all from one sample in a study of blood T cell repertoires in COVID-19. Repertoires were generated with immunoSEQ multiplex PCR, while TCRdb's copy carries only in-frame clones and drops some. The table has about 60,000 clones, around 90% seen once. The sample comprised peripheral blood. All receptors derive from a human donor in a cohort sampled during active COVID-19. CDR3s leave out the opening cysteine and the closing phenylalanine or tryptophan. Clone size appears in some rows only: once, few, many, or a class for an expanded clone.

clone_size v_call cdr3_aa
- TRBV7-8 ASSLVLAGVEEQY
- TRBV5-6 ASSFPGQPETQY
- TRBV19 ASRDRGETQY
- TRBV18 ASHSGLAGGNYEQY
- TRBV10-3 AIRDTSIGDTIY
- TRBV6-5 ASYSSSSYNEQF
- TRBV7-2 ASPAGAYNEQF
- TRBV3-1/TRBV3-2 ASSQDGAGGLSEQY
- TRBV7-9 ASSLLGGRDYGYT
- TRBV11-3 ASSRGTSSPDTQY
- TRBV5-6 ASSLGGTYEQY
few TRBV2 ASSDEGQIYNQPQH
- TRBV5-1 ASSPLSGPYNEQF
- TRBV28 ASSLWGGMSSYEQY
- TRBV27 ASSSTSAETQY
once TRBV5-1 ASSLGHLGNTGELF
- TRBV6-5 ASSYSGEAQRQF
once TRBV18 ASSGTSPNNEQF
- TRBV5-1 ASSLSPTGGKEQF
- TRBV7-9 ASSFSGSHEQY
- TRBV19 ASSICTGGRCEQF
- TRBV6-2/TRBV6-3 ASSSESGVTYNEQF
once TRBV7-8 ASSQRIGTQY
- TRBV7-8 ASSSKPGHLNTGELF
- TRBV6-2/TRBV6-3 ASSTFGQLSNQPQH
many TRBV7-2 ASSPGRRSNYGYT
- TRBV2 ASKSSGTGPYEQY
- TRBV9 ASRAPSGRGSEQF
- TRBV11-2 ASSLVGGGAGTTSNEQF
- TRBV18 ASSPESYRVTEAF
- TRBV19 ASSTPPGPLLAGAFYNEQF
once TRBV21-1 ASSKKKLWTGRENSPLH
few TRBV18 ASSSDRGDQPQH
- TRBV18 ASSPIREVYNEQF
- TRBV29-1 SVQFQGAYGELF
- TRBV7-2 ASSLSGFSYNEQF
- TRBV4-1 ASSLQGVSGELF
- TRBV4-1 ASSQSSGIVGDEQF
- TRBV5-1 ASSLAQNEKLF
- TRBV9 ASSSGQGGGYT
- TRBV4-1 ASSRGREETFGVTEAF
- TRBV9 ASSLGGQGAETQY